Listed here is a single TCR beta chain. The entry originates in a study of blood T cell repertoires in COVID-19. Across the whole study: Samples taken during acute and convalescent COVID-19 were collected in the United States, Italy and Spain. PBMCs, B-cell-depleted T cells, or T cells were the source of the cDNA or gDNA that made up the material.

As originally analysed: Estimation of nucleated cell counts was performed using reference gene primer amplification. Using immunoSEQ multiplex PCR, the repertoire was profiled, and TCRdb retains in-frame clones only, with some absent. That table is the source of V, J and clone size, and D and trimming were worked out from the DNA. This sample carries tens of thousands of clones, 75% to 85% of them seen once, and the ten largest clones take roughly 20%. The V gene lost 4 bases and the J gene lost 8 bases, with 17 bases spanning the gap. This CDR3 comprises 13 residues. Looked up from germline, CDR1 is GTSNPN and CDR2 is SVGIG (reference sequence).

The sequence derives from an older man who had recovered from COVID-19. Sequenced: peripheral blood. The V gene is TRBV30, the J gene TRBJ1-2, with D possibly matching TRBD1 (5 bases). This chain's CDR3 is CAWTPRKSGGYTF. The CDR3 DNA follows: TGTGCCTGGACCCCTCGTAAGTCAGGGGGCTACACCTTC.